This T cell receptor (beta chain) originates from a study of cytomegalovirus exposure and HLA in healthy donors. With V trimmed by 1 base and J by 7 bases, 8 bases remained unmatched. CDR1 and CDR2 from the germline V gene are MGHDK and SYGVNS. The CDR3 consists of 16 residues. Vbeta (60) and Jbeta (13) primers were used in the PCR. Data came from immunoSEQ multiplex PCR; TCRdb stores just in-frame clones and leaves some out. The sample holds some 180,000 clones, roughly 10% seen once. Worth noting for this clone: Antigen specificity is unknown.

The study, taken as a whole, reports: A later analysis reported that several of the most significant clusters appeared to be linked to common viral pathogens, among them Epstein-Barr virus.

J is TRBJ2-1 and V is TRBV25-1; 9 nucleotides align to TRBD2. Sequences were obtained from PBMCs. The receptor was derived from a woman aged 25 to 39 in good health and CMV-seropositive. The CDR3 nucleotides are TGTGCCAGCAGTGAATGGGGCGGGAGGGGGGAGAATGAGCAGTTCTTC. It is translated as CASSEWGGRGENEQFF.